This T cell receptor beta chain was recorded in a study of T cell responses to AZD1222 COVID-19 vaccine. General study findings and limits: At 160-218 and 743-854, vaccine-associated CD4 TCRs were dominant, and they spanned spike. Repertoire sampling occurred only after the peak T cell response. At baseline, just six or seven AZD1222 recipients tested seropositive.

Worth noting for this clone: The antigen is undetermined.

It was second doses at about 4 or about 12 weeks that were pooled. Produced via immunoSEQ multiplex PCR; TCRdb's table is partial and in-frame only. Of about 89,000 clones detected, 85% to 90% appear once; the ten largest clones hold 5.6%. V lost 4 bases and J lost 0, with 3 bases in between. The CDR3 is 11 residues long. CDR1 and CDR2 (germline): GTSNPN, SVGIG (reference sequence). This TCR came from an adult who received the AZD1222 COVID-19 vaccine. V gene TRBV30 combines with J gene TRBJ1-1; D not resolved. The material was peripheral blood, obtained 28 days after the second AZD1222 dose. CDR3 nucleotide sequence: TGTGCCTGGACCTTGAACACTGAAGCTTTCTTT. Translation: CAWTLNTEAFF.